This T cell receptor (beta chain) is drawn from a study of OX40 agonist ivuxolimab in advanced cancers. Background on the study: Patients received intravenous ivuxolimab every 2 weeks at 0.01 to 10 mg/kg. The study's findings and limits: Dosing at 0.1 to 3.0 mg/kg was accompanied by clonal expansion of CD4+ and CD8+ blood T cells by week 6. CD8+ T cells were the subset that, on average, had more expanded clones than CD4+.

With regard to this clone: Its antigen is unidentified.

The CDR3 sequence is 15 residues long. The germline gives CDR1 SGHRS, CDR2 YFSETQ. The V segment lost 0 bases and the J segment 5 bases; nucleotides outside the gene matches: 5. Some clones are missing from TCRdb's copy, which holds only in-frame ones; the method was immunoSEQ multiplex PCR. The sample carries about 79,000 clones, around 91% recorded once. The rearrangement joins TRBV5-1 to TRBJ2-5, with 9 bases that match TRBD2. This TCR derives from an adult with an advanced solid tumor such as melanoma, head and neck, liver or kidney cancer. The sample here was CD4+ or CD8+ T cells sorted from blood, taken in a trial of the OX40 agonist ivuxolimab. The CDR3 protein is CASSLGSGGAETQYF. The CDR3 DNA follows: TGCGCCAGCAGCTTGGGTAGCGGGGGTGCGGAGACCCAGTACTTC.